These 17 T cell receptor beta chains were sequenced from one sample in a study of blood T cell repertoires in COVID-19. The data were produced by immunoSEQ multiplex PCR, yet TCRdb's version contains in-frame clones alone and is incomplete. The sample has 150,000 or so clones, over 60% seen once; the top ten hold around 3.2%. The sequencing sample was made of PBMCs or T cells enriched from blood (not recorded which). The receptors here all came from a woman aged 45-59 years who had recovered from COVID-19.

DNA for the CDR3: TGTGCCAGCAGCTTAGGCCCCAGGGCTGGCGAGCAGTACTTC. Protein sequence: CASSLGPRAGEQYF. The chain links TRBV7-2 to TRBJ2-7; TRBD1 might be the D (5 bases). This CDR3 is built from 14 residues. Trimming left V 1 base short and J 6 bases short, with 13 bases between. From germline, CDR1 is SGHTA and CDR2 FQGNSA.

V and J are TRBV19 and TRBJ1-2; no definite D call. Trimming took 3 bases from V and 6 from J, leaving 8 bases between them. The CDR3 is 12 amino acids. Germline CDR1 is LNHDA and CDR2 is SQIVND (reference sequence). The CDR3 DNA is TGTGCCAGTAGTATCCGGGAGAATGGCTACACCTTC. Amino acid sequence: CASSIRENGYTF.

As DNA, the CDR3 is TGTGCCAGCAGCTTGGGCGCAGGGGAATGGCAGTACTTC. The encoded protein is CASSLGAGEWQYF. The chain links TRBV5-6 to TRBJ2-7, with a weak D call TRBD1 (6 bases). V gave up 0 bases and J gave up 9 bases, with 13 bases separating them. Germline CDR1 reads SGHDT; CDR2 reads YYEEEE. CDR3 size: 13 residues. Variable domain in full (rest from reference TRBV5-6 and TRBJ2-7): DAGVTQSPTHLIKTRGQQVTLRCSPKSGHDTVSWYQQALGQGPQFIFQYYEEEERQRGNFPDRFSGHQFPNYSSELNVNALLLGDSALYLCASSLGAGEWQYFGPGTRLTVT.

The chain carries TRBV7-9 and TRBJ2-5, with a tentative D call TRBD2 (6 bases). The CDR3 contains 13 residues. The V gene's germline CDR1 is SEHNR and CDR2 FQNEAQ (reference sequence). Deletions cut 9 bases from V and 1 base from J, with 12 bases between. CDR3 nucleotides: TGTGCCAGTAGCCGGGACTTCCAAGAGACCCAGTACTTC. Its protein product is CASSRDFQETQYF.

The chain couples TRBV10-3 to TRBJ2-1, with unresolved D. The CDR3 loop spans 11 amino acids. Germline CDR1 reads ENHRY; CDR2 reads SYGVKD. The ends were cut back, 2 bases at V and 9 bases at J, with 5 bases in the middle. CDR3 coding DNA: TGTGCCATCAGTGAGAGCGCTGAGCAGTTCTTC. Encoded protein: CAISESAEQFF.

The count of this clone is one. The CDR3 sequence is CASSSEIETQYF. The CDR3, as DNA: TGCGCCAGCAGCTCGGAGATAGAGACCCAGTACTTC. The V call is TRBV5-1, the J call TRBJ2-5; D gene unclear. Germline V lookup: CDR1 SGHRS, CDR2 YFSETQ. This CDR3 contains 12 residues. V was trimmed by 3 bases and J by 4 bases, leaving 7 bases between them.

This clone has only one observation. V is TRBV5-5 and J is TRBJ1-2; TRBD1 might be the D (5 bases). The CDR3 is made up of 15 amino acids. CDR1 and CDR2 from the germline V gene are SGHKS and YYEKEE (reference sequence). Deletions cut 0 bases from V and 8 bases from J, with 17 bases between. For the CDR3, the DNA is TGTGCCAGCAGCTTGGAACCTCAGGGTCTCGGCGGCTACACCTTC. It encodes CASSLEPQGLGGYTF.

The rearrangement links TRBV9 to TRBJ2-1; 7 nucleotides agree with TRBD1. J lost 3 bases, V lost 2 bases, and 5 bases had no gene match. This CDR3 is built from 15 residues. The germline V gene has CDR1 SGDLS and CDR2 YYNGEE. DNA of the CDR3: TGTGCCAGCAGCGTTCAGGACAGGAACTACAATGAGCAGTTCTTC. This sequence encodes CASSVQDRNYNEQFF.

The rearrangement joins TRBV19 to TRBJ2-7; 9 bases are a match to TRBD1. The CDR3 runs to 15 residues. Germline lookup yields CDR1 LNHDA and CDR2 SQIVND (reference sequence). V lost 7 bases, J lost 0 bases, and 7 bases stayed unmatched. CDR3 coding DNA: TGTGCCAGTAACCAAGGGACAGGGCTCTCCTACGAGCAGTACTTC. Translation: CASNQGTGLSYEQYF.

The CDR3 region has the DNA TGTGCCAGCTCGCCTAGATACGTCTCCTACGAGCAGTACTTC. It encodes CASSPRYVSYEQYF. J is TRBJ2-7 and V is TRBV2; D remains unclear. V gave up 8 bases and J gave up 0 bases, with 14 bases separating them. CDR1 SNHLY and CDR2 FYNNEI come from the germline V gene. The CDR3 covers 14 residues.

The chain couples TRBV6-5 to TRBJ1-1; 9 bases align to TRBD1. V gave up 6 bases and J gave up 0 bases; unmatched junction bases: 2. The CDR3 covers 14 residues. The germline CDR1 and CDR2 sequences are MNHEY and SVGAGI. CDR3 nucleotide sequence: TGTGCCAGCAGCGACAGGGGGATGAACACTGAAGCTTTCTTT. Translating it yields CASSDRGMNTEAFF.

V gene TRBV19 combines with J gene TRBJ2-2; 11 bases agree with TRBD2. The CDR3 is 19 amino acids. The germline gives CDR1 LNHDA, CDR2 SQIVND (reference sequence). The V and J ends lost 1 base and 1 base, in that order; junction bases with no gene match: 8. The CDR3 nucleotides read TGTGCCAGTAGTATAGGGGCCAGGCTAGCGGGAGGGAACACCGGGGAGCTGTTTTTT. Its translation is CASSIGARLAGGNTGELFF.

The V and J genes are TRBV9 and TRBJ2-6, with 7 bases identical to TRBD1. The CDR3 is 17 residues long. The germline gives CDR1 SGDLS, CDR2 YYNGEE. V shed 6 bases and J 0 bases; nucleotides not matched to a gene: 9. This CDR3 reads CASTPGQRASGANVLTF. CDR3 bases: TGTGCCAGCACCCCGGGACAGAGAGCCTCTGGGGCCAACGTCCTGACTTTC.

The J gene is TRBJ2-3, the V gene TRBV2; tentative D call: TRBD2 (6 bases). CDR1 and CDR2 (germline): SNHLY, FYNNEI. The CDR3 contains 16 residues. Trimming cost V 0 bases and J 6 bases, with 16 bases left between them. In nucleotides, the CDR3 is TGTGCCAGCAGTGAAGCCCTGGCTAGCGCTACGGATACGCAGTATTTT. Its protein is CASSEALASATDTQYF.

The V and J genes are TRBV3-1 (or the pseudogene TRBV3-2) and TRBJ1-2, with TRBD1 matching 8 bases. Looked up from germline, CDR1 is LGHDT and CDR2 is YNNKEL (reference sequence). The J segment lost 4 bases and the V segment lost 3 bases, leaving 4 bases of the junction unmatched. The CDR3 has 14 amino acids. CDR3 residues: CASSQSGGGYGYTF. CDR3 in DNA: TGTGCCAGCAGCCAGTCAGGGGGCGGCTATGGCTACACCTTC.

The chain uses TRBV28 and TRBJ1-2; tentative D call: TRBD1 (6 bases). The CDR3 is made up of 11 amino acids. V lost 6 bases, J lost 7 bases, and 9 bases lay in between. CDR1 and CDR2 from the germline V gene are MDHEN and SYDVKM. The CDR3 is CASRNRAGYTF. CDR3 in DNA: TGTGCCAGCAGGAACAGGGCTGGCTACACCTTC.

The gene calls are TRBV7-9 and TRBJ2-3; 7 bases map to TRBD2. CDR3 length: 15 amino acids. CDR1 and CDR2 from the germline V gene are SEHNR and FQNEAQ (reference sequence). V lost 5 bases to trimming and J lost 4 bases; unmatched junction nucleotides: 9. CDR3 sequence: CASSRDYKESDTQYF. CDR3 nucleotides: TGTGCCAGCAGCCGGGACTACAAGGAATCAGATACGCAGTATTTT. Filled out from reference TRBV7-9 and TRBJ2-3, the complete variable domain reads DTGVSQNPRHKITKRGQNVTFRCDPISEHNRLYWYRQTLGQGPEFLTYFQNEAQLEKSRLLSDRFSAERPKGSFSTLEIQRTEQGDSAMYLCASSRDYKESDTQYFGPGTRLTVL.